Listed here are 10 T cell receptor beta chains from one sample, sequenced in a study of STAT5B mutations in CD4+ large granular lymphocyte leukemia. Profiled with immunoSEQ multiplex PCR; TCRdb holds only in-frame clones, not every one. The top ten hold roughly 1% of the sample, which has tens of thousands of clones, about 74% seen once. Sample: CD4+ T cells from blood buffy coats. These receptors were obtained from a human donor in good health.

The CDR3 protein is CASSLNLAGGPDTQYF. CDR3 nucleotide sequence: TGTGCCAGCAGCTTAAACCTAGCGGGAGGGCCTGATACGCAGTATTTT. The genes are TRBV7-2 and TRBJ2-3; 12 bases line up with TRBD2. The CDR3 extends over 16 amino acids. V was clipped by 2 bases and J by 6 bases; unmatched bases: 6. CDR1 and CDR2 (germline): SGHTA, FQGNSA.

As to this clone: One junction end disagrees with the germline gene, perhaps due to a read error. V and J are TRBV7-7 and TRBJ2-5; TRBD1 is a possible D gene (7 bases). Germline CDR1 is SSHAT and CDR2 is FNYEAQ (reference sequence). CDR3 length equals 15 residues. For the CDR3, the DNA is TGTGCTAGCAGCTTAGGAGGGACAGCTCAAGAGACCCAGTACTTC. As protein: CASSLGGTAQETQYF.

The rearrangement uses TRBV7-8 and TRBJ1-2; D not resolved. The CDR3 totals 15 residues. Trimming removed 1 base at V and 6 bases at J, with 15 bases between. The germline gives CDR1 SGHVS, CDR2 FQNEAQ. The CDR3 reads CASSLGQRKGNGYTF. The CDR3, as DNA: TGTGCCAGCAGCTTAGGTCAGAGAAAAGGGAATGGCTACACCTTC. Complete variable domain (other parts from reference TRBV7-8 and TRBJ1-2): GAGVSQSPRYKVAKRGQDVALRCDPISGHVSLFWYQQALGQGPEFLTYFQNEAQLDKSGLPSDRFFAERPEGSVSTLKIQRTQQEDSAVYLCASSLGQRKGNGYTFGSGTRLTVV.

The rearrangement links TRBV6-1 to TRBJ1-5; D might be TRBD1 (5 bases). Trimming pared 2 bases from V and 2 bases from J, leaving 13 bases between. The CDR3 has 16 amino acids. Germline assignment: CDR1 MNHNS and CDR2 SASEGT. CDR3 DNA sequence: TGTGCCAGCAGTGAATTTTGGGGGGTCGGCAATCAGCCCCAGCATTTT. Translated: CASSEFWGVGNQPQHF.

V is TRBV2 and J is TRBJ2-5; the D is unclear. The ends were cut back, 2 bases at V and 7 bases at J, with 14 bases in the middle. There are 14 residues in the CDR3. The germline CDR1 and CDR2 sequences are SNHLY and FYNNEI. DNA of the CDR3: TGTGCCAGCAGTGAAAGGTTTGCCGCCGGGACCCAGTACTTC. Translated: CASSERFAAGTQYF.

The chain joins TRBV6-5 to TRBJ2-3; D may be TRBD1 (6 bases). The germline V and J ends were trimmed by 4 bases and 2 bases, with 16 bases remaining between them. CDR3 size: 16 residues. Per the germline V gene, CDR1 is MNHEY and CDR2 is SVGAGI. CDR3 amino acids: CASSSGRGASTDTQYF. The CDR3 nucleotides read TGTGCCAGCAGTTCCGGCAGGGGCGCCTCCACAGATACGCAGTATTTT.

A few counts support this clone. This sequence joins TRBV25-1 and TRBJ1-2; 8 positions match TRBD1. This CDR3 has 14 residues. J lost 2 bases, V lost 6 bases, and 5 bases had no gene match. CDR1 and CDR2 (germline): MGHDK, SYGVNS. CDR3 sequence (DNA): TGTGCCAGCAGGGGGTCAGGGGGCAACTATGGCTACACCTTC. Its translation is CASRGSGGNYGYTF.

The chain employs TRBV5-8 and TRBJ1-5; 7 nucleotides match TRBD1. CDR1 is SGHTS and CDR2 is YDEGEE in the germline V gene. V trimming: 2 bases; J trimming: 6 bases; junction bases outside the gene matches: 11. The CDR3 totals 16 residues. The CDR3 sequence: CASSLMVWQGVQPQHF. CDR3 in DNA: TGTGCCAGCAGCTTAATGGTGTGGCAGGGGGTTCAGCCCCAGCATTTT.

J is TRBJ2-5 and V is TRBV30; possible D gene TRBD2, 5 bases. CDR1 is GTSNPN and CDR2 is SVGIG in the germline V gene (reference sequence). CDR3 size: 15 residues. V lost 0 bases, J lost 2 bases, and 13 bases lay in between. The CDR3 region is CAWSVPTKEQETQYF. In DNA, the CDR3 is TGTGCCTGGAGTGTCCCGACTAAAGAACAAGAGACCCAGTACTTC.

This clone occurred once. The chain joins TRBV18 to TRBJ2-4; the D is unclear. Trimming pared 3 bases from V and 5 bases from J, leaving 8 bases between. The CDR3 is 13 residues long. Germline V lookup: CDR1 KGHSH, CDR2 LQKENI. The CDR3 loop is CASSPDTENIQYF. DNA of the CDR3: TGTGCCAGCTCACCCGATACTGAAAACATTCAGTACTTC.